This TCR beta chain emerged from a study of blood T cell repertoires in COVID-19. Trimming cost V 5 bases and J 6 bases, with 19 bases left between them. Looked up from germline, CDR1 is LNHDA and CDR2 is SQIVND (reference sequence). This CDR3 region has 15 residues. In the authors' workflow: Scientists estimated how many nucleated cells there were by amplifying reference gene primers. The repertoire was sequenced with immunoSEQ multiplex PCR; TCRdb's copy has only in-frame clones and lacks some. From that table come the V and J calls and clone size; the DNA was used to work out D and trimming. Of roughly 82,000 clones listed, around 83% are singletons.

This TCR was sampled from a woman aged 60-70 years with acute or convalescent COVID-19. The sequenced sample consisted of peripheral blood. This chain uses TRBV19 with TRBJ1-1, with D hard to call. CDR3 region: CASSVSQSSNAEAFF. The CDR3 DNA is TGTGCCAGTAGTGTCTCACAGTCATCCAACGCTGAAGCTTTCTTT.